This paragraph reports one T cell receptor (beta chain). The V gene lost 5 bases and the J gene lost 1 base, with 16 bases spanning the gap. This CDR3 has 16 amino acids. Germline values: CDR1 SGHDN, CDR2 FVKESK. The record originates from a study of blood T cell repertoires in COVID-19. In the study overall: Sources were T cells, B-cell-depleted T cells, or PBMCs; the material itself was cDNA or gDNA.

The repertoire was sequenced with immunoSEQ multiplex PCR; TCRdb's copy has only in-frame clones and lacks some. The repertoire holds about 200,000 clones, about 90% seen once, with 1.5% to 2% in the top ten. The sequence derives from a man between 18 and 35 years old with active or convalescent COVID-19. The sequenced sample consisted of peripheral blood. The V and J genes are TRBV14 and TRBJ2-3; TRBD1 might be the D (5 bases). CDR3 in amino acids: CASSNIRGSRTDTQYF. The CDR3 region has the DNA TGTGCCAGCAGCAACATAAGGGGTTCCCGCACAGATACGCAGTATTTT.